This TCR beta chain was identified during a study of shared clonotypes between healthy human individuals. Study overall: Participating donors consisted of two women and a few men aged 18 to 49.

TCRdb's table, derived via immunoSEQ multiplex PCR, lists solely in-frame clones and lacks some. The sample has more than 2,000,000 clones, over 85% seen once; the top ten hold about 0.39%. This clonotype originated in a man younger than 35 in good health. Some clones in this sample may be carry-over from other donors' samples. The sample was naive CD4+ T cells from PBMCs. The subset denotes: CD45RA+ positively selected.

The CDR3 DNA is TGTGCCAGCAGCCAAGTTGGGGGAGGAAAACTGTTTTTT. This translates into CASSQVGGGKLFF. V gene TRBV14 combines with J gene TRBJ1-4; D perhaps matches TRBD1 (5 bases). The length of the CDR3 is 13 residues. CDR1 and CDR2 (germline): SGHDN, FVKESK. V lost 1 base and J lost 10, with 10 bases in between.